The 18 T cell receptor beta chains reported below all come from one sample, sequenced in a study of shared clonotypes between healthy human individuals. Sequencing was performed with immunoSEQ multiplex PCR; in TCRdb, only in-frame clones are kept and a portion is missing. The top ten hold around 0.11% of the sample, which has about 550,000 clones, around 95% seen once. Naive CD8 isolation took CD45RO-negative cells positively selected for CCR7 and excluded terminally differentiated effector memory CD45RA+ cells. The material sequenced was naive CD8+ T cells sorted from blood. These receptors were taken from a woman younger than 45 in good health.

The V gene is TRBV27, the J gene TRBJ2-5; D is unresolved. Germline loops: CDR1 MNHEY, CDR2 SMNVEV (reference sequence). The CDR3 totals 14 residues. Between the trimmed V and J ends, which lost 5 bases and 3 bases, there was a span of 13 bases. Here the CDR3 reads CASSLQSSEETQYF. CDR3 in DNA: TGTGCCAGCAGTCTCCAGAGCTCTGAAGAGACCCAGTACTTC.

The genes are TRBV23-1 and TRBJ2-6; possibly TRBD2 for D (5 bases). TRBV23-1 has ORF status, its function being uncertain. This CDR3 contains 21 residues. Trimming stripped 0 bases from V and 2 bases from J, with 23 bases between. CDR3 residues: CASSQSSPRSARDPGANVLTF. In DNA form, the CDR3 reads TGCGCCAGCAGTCAATCGTCCCCGAGGTCAGCGAGGGATCCTGGGGCCAACGTCCTGACTTTC.

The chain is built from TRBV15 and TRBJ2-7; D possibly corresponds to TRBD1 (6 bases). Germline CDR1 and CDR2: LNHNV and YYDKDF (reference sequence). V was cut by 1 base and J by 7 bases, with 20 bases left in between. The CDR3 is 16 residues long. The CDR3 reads CATSRGVGARGSEQYF. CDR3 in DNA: TGTGCCACCAGCAGAGGGGTGGGGGCTAGGGGGTCGGAGCAGTACTTC.

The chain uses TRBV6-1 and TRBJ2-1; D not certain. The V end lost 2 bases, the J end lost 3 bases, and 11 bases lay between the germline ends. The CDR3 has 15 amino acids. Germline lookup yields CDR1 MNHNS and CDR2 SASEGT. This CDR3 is CASSELRMSYNEQFF. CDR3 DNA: TGTGCCAGCAGTGAATTACGCATGAGCTACAATGAGCAGTTCTTC.

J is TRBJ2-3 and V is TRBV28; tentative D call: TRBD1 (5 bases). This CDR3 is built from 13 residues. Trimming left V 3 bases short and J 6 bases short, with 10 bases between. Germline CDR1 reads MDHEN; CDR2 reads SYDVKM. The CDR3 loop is CASSFRAGDTQYF. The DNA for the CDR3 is TGTGCCAGCAGTTTTAGGGCAGGGGATACGCAGTATTTT. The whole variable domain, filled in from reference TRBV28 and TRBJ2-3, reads DVKVTQSSRYLVKRTGEKVFLECVQDMDHENMFWYRQDPGLGLRLIYFSYDVKMKEKGDIPEGYSVSREKKERFSLILESASTNQTSMYLCASSFRAGDTQYFGPGTRLTVL.

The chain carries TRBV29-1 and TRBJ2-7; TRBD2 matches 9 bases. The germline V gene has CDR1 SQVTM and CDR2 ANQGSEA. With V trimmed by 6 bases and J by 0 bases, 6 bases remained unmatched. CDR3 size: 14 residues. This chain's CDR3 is CSVAGLAYSYEQYF. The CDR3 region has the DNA TGCAGCGTCGCGGGACTAGCCTACTCCTACGAGCAGTACTTC.

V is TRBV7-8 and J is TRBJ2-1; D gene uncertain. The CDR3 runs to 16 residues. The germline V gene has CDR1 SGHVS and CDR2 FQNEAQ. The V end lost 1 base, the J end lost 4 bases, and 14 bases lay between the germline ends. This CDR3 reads CASSLEPSRYYNEQFF. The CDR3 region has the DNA TGTGCCAGCAGCTTAGAACCCAGCCGGTATTACAATGAGCAGTTCTTC.

The CDR3 DNA reads TGTGCCAGCAGCACAGGGGCAGGGAGTGAGACTGAAGCTTTCTTT. Its protein is CASSTGAGSETEAFF. The chain links TRBV27 to TRBJ1-1; 7 bases are a match to TRBD1. The V gene end was trimmed by 6 bases and the J gene end by 5 bases; junction bases not matched to a gene: 12. CDR1 and CDR2 (germline): MNHEY, SMNVEV (reference sequence). This CDR3 has 15 amino acids.

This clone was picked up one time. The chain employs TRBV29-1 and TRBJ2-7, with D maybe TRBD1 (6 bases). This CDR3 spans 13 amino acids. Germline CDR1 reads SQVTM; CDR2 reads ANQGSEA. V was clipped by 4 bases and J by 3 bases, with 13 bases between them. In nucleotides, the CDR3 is TGCAGCGTTGCGACAGGAGTAAGCTACGAGCAGTACTTC. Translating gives CSVATGVSYEQYF.

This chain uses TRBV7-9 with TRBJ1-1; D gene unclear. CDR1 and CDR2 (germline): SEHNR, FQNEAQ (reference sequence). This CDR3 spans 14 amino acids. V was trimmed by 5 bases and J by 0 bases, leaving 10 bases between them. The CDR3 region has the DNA TGTGCCAGCAGCCCTCCCAGCATGAACACTGAAGCTTTCTTT. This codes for CASSPPSMNTEAFF.

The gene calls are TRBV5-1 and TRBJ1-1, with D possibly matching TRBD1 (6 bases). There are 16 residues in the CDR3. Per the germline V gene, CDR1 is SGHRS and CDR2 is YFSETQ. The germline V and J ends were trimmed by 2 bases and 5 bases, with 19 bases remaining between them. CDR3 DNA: TGCGCCAGCAGCTTAGATGATACCAGGGGAGAAACTGAAGCTTTCTTT. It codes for CASSLDDTRGETEAFF.

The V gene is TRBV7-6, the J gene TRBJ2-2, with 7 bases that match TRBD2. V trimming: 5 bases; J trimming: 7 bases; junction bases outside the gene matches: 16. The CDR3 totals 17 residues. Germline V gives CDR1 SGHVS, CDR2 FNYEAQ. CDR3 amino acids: CASSPAVVGGEHGELFF. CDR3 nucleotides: TGTGCCAGCAGCCCAGCGGTGGTGGGAGGGGAACACGGGGAGCTGTTTTTT.

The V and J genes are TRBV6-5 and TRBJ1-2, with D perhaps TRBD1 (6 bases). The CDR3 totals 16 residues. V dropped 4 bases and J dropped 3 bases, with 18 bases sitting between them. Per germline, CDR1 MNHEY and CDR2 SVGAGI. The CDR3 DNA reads TGTGCCAGCAGTTCCGAGGGGGGGGGCCCCCACTATGGCTACACCTTC. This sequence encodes CASSSEGGGPHYGYTF.

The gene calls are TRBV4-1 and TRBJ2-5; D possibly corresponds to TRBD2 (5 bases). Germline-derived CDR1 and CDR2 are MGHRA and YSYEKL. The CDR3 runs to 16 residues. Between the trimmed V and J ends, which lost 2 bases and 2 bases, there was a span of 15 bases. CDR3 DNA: TGCGCCAGCAGCCAACGCTTTCGGGATTATCAAGAGACCCAGTACTTC. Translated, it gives CASSQRFRDYQETQYF.

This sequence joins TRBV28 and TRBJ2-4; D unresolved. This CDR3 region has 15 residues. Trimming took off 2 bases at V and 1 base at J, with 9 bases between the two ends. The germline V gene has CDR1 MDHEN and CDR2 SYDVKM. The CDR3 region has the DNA TGTGCCAGCAGTTTAGTGGTTACGGCCAAAAACATTCAGTACTTC. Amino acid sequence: CASSLVVTAKNIQYF.

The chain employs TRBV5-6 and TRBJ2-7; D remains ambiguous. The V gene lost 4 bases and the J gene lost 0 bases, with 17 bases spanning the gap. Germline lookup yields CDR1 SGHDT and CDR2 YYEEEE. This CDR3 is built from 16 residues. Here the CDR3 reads CASSPLSLLGSYEQYF. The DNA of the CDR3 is TGTGCCAGCAGCCCACTGTCCTTACTGGGCTCCTACGAGCAGTACTTC.

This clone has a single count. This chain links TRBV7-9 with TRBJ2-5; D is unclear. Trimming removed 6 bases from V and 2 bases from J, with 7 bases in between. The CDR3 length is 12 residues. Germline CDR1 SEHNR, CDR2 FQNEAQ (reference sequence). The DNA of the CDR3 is TGTGCCAGCAGACAAGAACAAGAGACCCAGTACTTC. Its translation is CASRQEQETQYF.

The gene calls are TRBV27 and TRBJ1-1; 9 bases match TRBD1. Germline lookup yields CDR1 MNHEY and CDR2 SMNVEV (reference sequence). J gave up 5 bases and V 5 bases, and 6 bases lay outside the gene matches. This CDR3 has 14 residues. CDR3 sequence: CASSTRQGGTEAFF. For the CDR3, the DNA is TGTGCCAGCAGTACAAGACAGGGGGGAACTGAAGCTTTCTTT.